This TCR beta chain came from a study of T cell changes during pregnancy in multiple sclerosis. Germline V CDR1 and CDR2: MNHEY, SVGAGI. The CDR3 has 14 residues. V lost 0 bases and J 4 bases, leaving 10 bases between the germline ends. The protocol was immunoSEQ multiplex PCR, while the TCRdb copy is restricted to in-frame clones and leaves out a portion. The repertoire has 34,000 or so clones, about nine tenths of them found once; the top ten carry around 12%. This sequence joins TRBV6-5 and TRBJ2-7; possible D gene TRBD1, 6 bases. The clonotype was recovered from a female donor with multiple sclerosis, enrolled in a pregnancy study. Sequenced here: CD8+ T cells from peripheral blood mononuclear cells, sampled in the first trimester of pregnancy. The CDR3: CASSYSTGLYEQYF. The CDR3 DNA reads as TGTGCCAGCAGTTACTCCACAGGGCTTTACGAGCAGTACTTC.